This note documents a single TCR beta chain sequence. The table came from immunoSEQ multiplex PCR; TCRdb's copy has only in-frame clones and leaves some out. The data hold more than 100,000 clones, with approximately 80% observed a single time. The J segment lost 0 bases and the V segment lost 4 bases, leaving 8 bases of the junction unmatched. Germline V lookup: CDR1 SGHNT, CDR2 YYREEE (reference sequence). The CDR3 runs to 16 residues. This specimen belongs to a study of blood T cell repertoires in COVID-19. Overall study: Some COVID-19 samples were acute and others convalescent; all came from the United States, Italy and Spain. T cells, B-cell-depleted T cells, or PBMCs provided the cDNA or gDNA that served as material.

The V call is TRBV5-4, the J call TRBJ2-7, with TRBD1 matching over 9 bases. The sequencing sample was made of peripheral blood. This clonotype originated in a woman older than 75 with acute or convalescent COVID-19. CDR3 amino acids: CASSQEPGQGSYEQYF. CDR3 DNA sequence: TGTGCCAGCAGCCAAGAACCGGGACAGGGCTCCTACGAGCAGTACTTC.